The present T cell receptor (beta chain) was sequenced within a study of control samples from healthy donors and cancer patients. This CDR3 is 15 amino acids long. With 5 bases removed from V and 6 bases from J, the gap between germline ends came to 16 bases. Germline CDR1 is SGHVS and CDR2 is FQNEAQ. Profiled with immunoSEQ multiplex PCR; TCRdb holds only in-frame clones, not every one. The repertoire holds 95,000 to 130,000 clones, with roughly 91% as singletons. The chain combines TRBV7-8 with TRBJ2-2; weak D call: TRBD1 (5 bases). The sequencing input was blood. This TCR derives from a woman between 70 and 85 years old in good health. CDR3 region: CASSPMGLGPGELFF. For the CDR3, the DNA is TGTGCCAGCAGCCCGATGGGGCTAGGACCCGGGGAGCTGTTTTTT.